This T cell receptor (beta chain) was identified during a study of neoadjuvant anti-PD-1 for oral cavity cancer (dated by TCRdb to the early 2020s). With regard to the full study: Three to four biweekly doses of nivolumab at 3 mg/kg were mostly administered to patients before curative-intent surgical resection. Under RECIST 1.1, patients with complete response, partial response or stable disease were classed as responders, and patients with progression were classed as non-responders. There were 12 patients in the parent correlative cohort, and the response rate was approximately 36%. A fourth nivolumab dose was given around day 43 to patients without progression, and definitive surgical resection was performed in those patients on days 50-56.

Beyond this particular receptor, the publication reports: After neoadjuvant nivolumab, non-responders showed significantly higher T cell clonality (Gini index) in PBMCs than responders did. Higher pretreatment blood Treg/Th17 ratios correlated with both higher pretreatment blood TCRbeta clonality and lower post-treatment tumor TCRbeta clonality. Only a few patients per response group were included in the TCR analyses, and larger cohorts for validation were called for by the authors.

Read against the paper, the sample's time point label means: before neoadjuvant nivolumab. Patients were newly diagnosed with stage II-IVA oral cavity squamous cell carcinoma and had received no prior systemic or radiation treatment. Everyone in the cohort had locally advanced, HPV-negative oral cavity squamous cell carcinoma. Peripheral blood mononuclear cells were analyzed directly, without maintenance or expansion in culture. Samples were obtained from a longitudinal correlative study of a single-arm phase II trial of neoadjuvant nivolumab in oral cavity squamous cell carcinoma. Genomic DNA-based TCRbeta sequencing was performed on subject-matched pre- and post-treatment PBMCs and tumors from three responders and three non-responders. Peripheral blood mononuclear cells were collected before nivolumab treatment and again after treatment, at the time of surgery. The Maxwell RSC DNA from Cells kit was used to extract genomic DNA from PBMCs.

The cysteine opens and the phenylalanine closes a CDR3 of 16 amino acids. Just CDR3 DNA is preserved here, 48 bases in frame from base 1. For this chain, trimming is 2 bases at the V end and 5 bases at the J end, and the number of junction bases without a gene match is 8. From the germline V gene, CDR1 is MNHEY and CDR2 is SVGAGI. For deep sequencing of PBMC libraries, mostly around 480 ng of input genomic DNA was used, and six replicates were run per sample. The immunoSEQ hsTCRbeta kit was used to prepare TCRbeta libraries according to the manufacturer's instructions. The finished libraries were brought together in one pool at roughly 2.7 nM, which was then read using an Illumina NovaSeq 6000 S4 flow cell. From the authors' description of their analysis: Raw data preprocessing and quality control were performed with the immunoSEQ Analyzer. The analysis was limited to productive rearrangements, and each clonotype was defined by a unique CDR3 amino acid sequence. Repertoire clonality was estimated as the Gini-Simpson index, which was calculated using the R package tcR. Gini indices were compared with Student's t test, and associations with tumor size change were assessed by Pearson correlation. TCRdb carries this immuneACCESS record with in-frame sequences only. Its versions omit some clonotypes, under half of them owing to an unresolved V gene in the studies checked, with the rest unexplained. V, J and clone size are those of that table, while D and trimming were read from the DNA. In this sample the table shows approximately 15,000 clones, 67% of which occur a single time. The top ten clones comprise about 2.4% of the sample.

Turning to this clone: Its antigen remains undetermined. Nothing much larger sits one base from this clone, and base qualities are not available.

The source is a person between 35 and 79 years old with oral cavity squamous cell carcinoma. This sample comprised PBMCs, obtained before nivolumab (anti-PD-1) treatment. The receptor chain draws on TRBV6-5 and TRBJ1-2; TRBD1 aligns with 10 central bases. For the CDR3, the sequence is CASSYLRTGGGYGYTF. The bases read TGTGCCAGCAGTTACCTCAGGACAGGGGGGGGGTATGGCTACACCTTC.